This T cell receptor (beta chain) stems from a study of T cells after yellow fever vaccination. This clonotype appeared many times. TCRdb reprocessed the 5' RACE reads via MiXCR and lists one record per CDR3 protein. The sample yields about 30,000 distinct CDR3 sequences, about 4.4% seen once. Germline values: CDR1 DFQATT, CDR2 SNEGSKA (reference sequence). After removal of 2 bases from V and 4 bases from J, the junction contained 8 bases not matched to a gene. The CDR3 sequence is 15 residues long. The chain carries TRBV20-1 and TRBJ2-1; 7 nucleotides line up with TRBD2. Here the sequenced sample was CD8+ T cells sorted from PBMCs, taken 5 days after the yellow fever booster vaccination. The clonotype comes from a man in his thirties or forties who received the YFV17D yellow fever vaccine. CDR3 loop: CSARLMTSRYNEQFF. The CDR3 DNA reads TGCAGTGCTAGATTAATGACTAGCCGGTACAATGAGCAGTTCTTC.